This TCR beta chain was observed in a study of patients and donors after allogeneic stem cell transplantation. The V and J ends lost 0 bases and 6 bases respectively, with 13 bases between them. Germline V gene sequence: CDR1 GTSNPN, CDR2 SVGIG (reference sequence). There are 14 residues in the CDR3. TCRdb independently ran MiXCR on the RT-PCR reads; one entry per CDR3 protein. The sample has 920,000 or so distinct CDR3 sequences; 15% to 20% are singletons. V gene TRBV30 combines with J gene TRBJ2-3; D call uncertain. The clonotype comes from a human donor who was either an allogeneic HSCT recipient or a stem cell or donor lymphocyte infusion donor (not recorded which). It is not recorded whose cells these are; they may come from a transplant donor. The source material was blood, either unsorted or a sorted T cell fraction (not recorded which). The CDR3 bases are TGTGCCTGGAGTGTACACCAAACACCGGATACGCAGTATTTT. Protein product: CAWSVHQTPDTQYF.